The 28 T cell receptor beta chains listed next were all sequenced from one sample in a study of blood T cell repertoires in COVID-19. Generated by immunoSEQ multiplex PCR, the TCRdb table keeps only in-frame clones and is missing some. The sample gives tens of thousands of clones, over 75% of which show up once; roughly 13% is in the top ten. Sequencing was carried out using peripheral blood. The source is an older woman with active COVID-19.

V is TRBV7-9 and J is TRBJ2-7; weak D call: TRBD2 (5 bases). The CDR3 sequence is 15 residues long. The germline CDR1 and CDR2 sequences are SEHNR and FQNEAQ (reference sequence). V gave up 5 bases and J gave up 3 bases, with 17 bases separating them. CDR3 sequence reads: CASSPRELANYEQYF. The DNA of the CDR3 is TGTGCCAGCAGCCCCCGCGAGCTAGCAAACTACGAGCAGTACTTC.

The CDR3 here is CASSLVGGAGGEQFF. The CDR3 DNA reads TGTGCCAGCAGCTTAGTGGGGGGAGCGGGCGGAGAGCAGTTCTTC. This sequence joins TRBV11-3 and TRBJ2-1; tentatively, D is TRBD2 (6 bases). There are 15 residues in the CDR3. CDR1 and CDR2 from the germline V gene are SGHNT and YENEEA. The ends were cut back, 1 base at V and 10 bases at J, with 17 bases in the middle.

This rearrangement joins TRBV4-2 to TRBJ2-7, with D possibly matching TRBD1 (6 bases). The V gene's germline CDR1 is LGHNA and CDR2 YNFKEQ. The CDR3 spans 15 residues. V lost 0 bases to trimming and J lost 5 bases, with 14 bases between them. Written as DNA, the CDR3 is TGTGCCAGCAGCCAAGACCAGAGGGGGTCTGACGAGCAGTACTTC. It yields the protein CASSQDQRGSDEQYF.

This rearrangement joins TRBV19 to TRBJ1-1, with TRBD1 as a possible D gene (6 bases). CDR1 is LNHDA, CDR2 SQIVND, per germline (reference sequence). The CDR3 has 14 amino acids. Trimming pared 10 bases from V and 5 bases from J, leaving 20 bases between. The DNA for the CDR3 is TGTGCCACCCTTTTGAGGGGGACGGGGACTGAAGCTTTCTTT. It is translated as CATLLRGTGTEAFF. The full variable domain, its missing parts supplied by reference TRBV19 and TRBJ1-1, is DGGITQSPKYLFRKEGQNVTLSCEQNLNHDAMYWYRQDPGQGLRLIYYSQIVNDFQKGDIAEGYSVSREKKESFPLTVTSAQKNPTAFYLCATLLRGTGTEAFFGQGTRLTVV.

The J gene is TRBJ2-7, the V gene TRBV29-1, with D possibly TRBD1 on 6 matching bases. In germline, CDR1 is SQVTM, CDR2 ANQGSEA. V was trimmed by 3 bases and J by 7 bases, leaving 19 bases between them. There are 14 residues in the CDR3. This CDR3 reads CSVDPGLGGEEQYF. CDR3 nucleotides: TGCAGCGTTGACCCGGGGTTAGGGGGAGAAGAGCAGTACTTC.

The V and J genes are TRBV7-2 and TRBJ1-5; tentatively, D is TRBD1 (6 bases). V dropped 3 bases and J dropped 4 bases, with 10 bases sitting between them. The CDR3 is 14 amino acids. CDR1 and CDR2 (germline): SGHTA, FQGNSA. The CDR3 sequence: CASSFPGHNQPQHF. As DNA, the CDR3 is TGTGCCAGCAGCTTTCCGGGACATAATCAGCCCCAGCATTTT. Looking up the rest from reference TRBV7-2 and TRBJ1-5 gives the full variable domain: GAGVSQSPSNKVTEKGKDVELRCDPISGHTALYWYRQSLGQGLEFLIYFQGNSAPDKSGLPSDRFSAERTGGSVSTLTIQRTQQEDSAVYLCASSFPGHNQPQHFGDGTRLSIL.

The V and J genes are TRBV18 and TRBJ1-1, with TRBD1 matching over 9 bases. The CDR3 has 17 residues. The V and J ends lost 4 bases and 1 base, in that order; junction bases with no gene match: 10. The V gene's germline CDR1 is KGHSH and CDR2 LQKENI. CDR3 protein: CASSRQLQGAQNTEAFF. The CDR3 nucleotides are TGTGCCAGCTCACGCCAATTACAGGGGGCCCAGAACACTGAAGCTTTCTTT.

The rearrangement links TRBV24-1 to TRBJ2-3, with D perhaps matching TRBD2 (6 bases). This CDR3 is built from 16 residues. In germline, CDR1 is KGHDR, CDR2 SFDVKD. Between the trimmed V and J ends, which lost 2 bases and 0 bases, there was a span of 11 bases. The chain's CDR3 is CATSDSLADSTDTQYF. For the CDR3, the DNA is TGTGCCACCAGTGATTCGTTAGCGGATAGCACAGATACGCAGTATTTT.

The rearrangement uses TRBV6-2 or TRBV6-3 and TRBJ1-1; 10 nucleotides match TRBD1. The V gene's germline CDR1 is MNHEY and CDR2 SVGEGT. The trim removed 2 bases at V and 4 bases at J, leaving 1 base unmatched. The CDR3 consists of 14 residues. Here the CDR3 reads CASSYGTGVTEAFF. DNA of the CDR3: TGTGCCAGCAGTTACGGGACAGGGGTCACTGAAGCTTTCTTT.

This rearrangement joins TRBV9 to TRBJ2-1; 8 nucleotides line up with TRBD2. This CDR3 is 14 amino acids long. The germline V gene has CDR1 SGDLS and CDR2 YYNGEE. The V and J ends lost 3 bases and 8 bases, in that order; junction bases with no gene match: 7. The CDR3 loop reads CASSDGGGFDEQFF. Written as DNA, the CDR3 is TGTGCCAGCAGCGACGGCGGGGGGTTCGATGAGCAGTTCTTC.

The V and J genes are TRBV5-1 and TRBJ2-1; 9 positions match TRBD1. This CDR3 spans 15 amino acids. V dropped 0 bases and J dropped 7; count of bases not matched to a gene: 5. Germline CDR1 reads SGHRS; CDR2 reads YFSETQ. In DNA, the CDR3 is TGCGCCAGCAGCTTGGTAGGGACAGGGTTAAATGAGCAGTTCTTC. It encodes CASSLVGTGLNEQFF.

V and J are TRBV6-2 or TRBV6-3 and TRBJ2-2, with a possible D match to TRBD2 (7 bases). The germline gives CDR1 MNHEY, CDR2 SVGEGT. CDR3 length: 16 amino acids. The V end lost 5 bases, the J end lost 4 bases, and 17 bases lay between the germline ends. The CDR3 protein is CASSGPGGRRTGELFF. CDR3 nucleotide sequence: TGTGCCAGCAGTGGCCCCGGGGGGCGCCGCACCGGGGAGCTGTTTTTT.

This chain connects TRBV7-2 to TRBJ1-2; D unresolved. V lost 7 bases and J 7 bases, leaving 19 bases between the germline ends. Germline V gene lookup returns CDR1 SGHTA and CDR2 FQGNSA. The CDR3 sequence is 14 residues long. CDR3 region: CASTQSAPGGGYTF. The CDR3 DNA is TGTGCCAGCACCCAATCGGCTCCCGGCGGTGGCTACACCTTC.

The chain recombines TRBV5-5 with TRBJ1-4; TRBD1 matches 7 bases. The V gene end was trimmed by 4 bases and the J gene end by 6 bases; junction bases not matched to a gene: 9. There are 15 residues in the CDR3. CDR1 and CDR2 (germline): SGHKS, YYEKEE (reference sequence). CDR3 sequence (DNA): TGTGCCAGCAGCCTAGGGGGACAGCTAGATGAAAAACTGTTTTTT. Its protein is CASSLGGQLDEKLFF. The full variable domain, completed using reference TRBV5-5 and TRBJ1-4, is DAGVTQSPTHLIKTRGQQVTLRCSPISGHKSVSWYQQVLGQGPQFIFQYYEKEERGRGNFPDRFSARQFPNYSSELNVNALLLGDSALYLCASSLGGQLDEKLFFGSGTQLSVL.

The V gene is TRBV4-3, the J gene TRBJ1-1; a weak D match, TRBD1 (5 bases). CDR1 is LGHNA, CDR2 YSLEER, per germline. Trimming shortened V by 1 base and J by 7 bases, and 13 bases separated the two germline ends. The CDR3 totals 14 residues. The CDR3 nucleotides are TGCGCCAGCAGCCAAGTAGAGGGGAGGGTTGAAGCTTTCTTT. It is translated as CASSQVEGRVEAFF.

The chain employs TRBV6-6 and TRBJ1-5, with D perhaps matching TRBD1 (6 bases). Germline CDR1 MNHNY, CDR2 SVGAGI (reference sequence). This CDR3 region has 12 residues. Between the trimmed V and J ends, which lost 10 bases and 7 bases, there was a span of 14 bases. The CDR3: CATQGMGQPQHF. The CDR3 DNA sequence: TGTGCCACCCAGGGGATGGGCCAGCCCCAGCATTTT.

The chain combines TRBV6-5 with TRBJ2-5; TRBD1 might be the D (6 bases). Germline V gives CDR1 MNHEY, CDR2 SVGAGI. The CDR3 runs 14 residues. V lost 7 bases and J lost 3, with 15 bases in between. CDR3 amino acids: CASKDRARKETQYF. The CDR3 region has the DNA TGTGCCAGCAAGGACAGAGCTCGTAAAGAGACCCAGTACTTC.

The chain has TRBV6-2 or TRBV6-3 and TRBJ2-1, with 8 bases matching TRBD2. V lost 2 bases, J lost 8 bases, and 8 bases stayed unmatched. CDR1 and CDR2 from the germline V gene are MNHEY and SVGEGT. The CDR3 runs to 15 residues. The CDR3 DNA is TGTGCCAGCAGTTACCAAGGGACTAGTCTCTATGAGCAGTTCTTC. Residues: CASSYQGTSLYEQFF.

The chain is built from TRBV18 and TRBJ1-4; D gene ambiguous. Germline CDR1 and CDR2: KGHSH and LQKENI. V was trimmed by 3 bases and J by 2 bases, leaving 7 bases between them. The CDR3 extends over 14 amino acids. Written as DNA, the CDR3 is TGTGCCAGCTCACCCTGGGAGACTAATGAAAAACTGTTTTTT. This gives the protein CASSPWETNEKLFF.

This clone was picked up a small number of times. V gene TRBV7-2 combines with J gene TRBJ1-6; no clear D. The CDR3 sequence is 15 residues long. The V gene's germline CDR1 is SGHTA and CDR2 FQGNSA. The ends were cut back, 1 base at V and 5 bases at J, with 9 bases in the middle. CDR3 sequence (DNA): TGTGCCAGCAGCTTAGTGAGGGAGAATAATTCACCCCTCCACTTT. This gives the protein CASSLVRENNSPLHF. Full variable domain (outside the CDR3, taken from reference TRBV7-2 and TRBJ1-6): GAGVSQSPSNKVTEKGKDVELRCDPISGHTALYWYRQSLGQGLEFLIYFQGNSAPDKSGLPSDRFSAERTGGSVSTLTIQRTQQEDSAVYLCASSLVRENNSPLHFGNGTRLTVT.

The CDR3 nucleotides are TGTGCCAGCAGTTGGGACAGGGGAAGAAACACCATATATTTT. Translated: CASSWDRGRNTIYF. The chain recombines TRBV6-6 with TRBJ1-3; TRBD1 matches at 10 bases. This CDR3 contains 14 residues. Germline V gives CDR1 MNHNY, CDR2 SVGAGI (reference sequence). V shed 4 bases and J 5 bases; nucleotides not matched to a gene: 2.

The rearrangement joins TRBV11-3 to TRBJ1-4; TRBD1 agrees at 12 bases. Germline V lookup: CDR1 SGHNT, CDR2 YENEEA. The CDR3 length is 14 residues. V was pared by 9 bases and J by 14 bases, with 13 bases of the junction left unmatched. The CDR3 DNA follows: TGTGCCAGGCCAGGGACAGGGGGCGCGGAATCTCTGTTTTTT. Its translation is CARPGTGGAESLFF.

The genes are TRBV2 and TRBJ2-5; 7 nucleotides line up with TRBD2. The ends lost 5 bases at V and 2 bases at J; junction bases unmatched: 8. CDR3 length: 15 amino acids. Germline loops: CDR1 SNHLY, CDR2 FYNNEI. CDR3 in DNA: TGTGCCAGCAGTTCCTTACGAGCGGGGCAAGAGACCCAGTACTTC. Amino acids: CASSSLRAGQETQYF.

The chain has TRBV6-5 and TRBJ2-2; 7 nucleotides match TRBD1. This CDR3 comprises 15 residues. Germline loops: CDR1 MNHEY, CDR2 SVGAGI. After removal of 6 bases from V and 4 bases from J, the junction contained 8 bases not matched to a gene. The chain's CDR3 is CASRIHRGSTGELFF. Written as DNA, the CDR3 is TGTGCCAGCAGGATCCACAGGGGATCCACCGGGGAGCTGTTTTTT.

V and J are TRBV24-1 and TRBJ2-1, with 9 bases matching TRBD1. The V gene's germline CDR1 is KGHDR and CDR2 SFDVKD. The CDR3 extends over 13 amino acids. Trimming cost V 10 bases and J 3 bases; bases outside gene matches: 3. The CDR3 DNA reads as TGTGCCACAGGACAGGGGAACTACAATGAGCAGTTCTTC. Protein: CATGQGNYNEQFF.

This clone occurred a few times. The chain carries TRBV7-9 and TRBJ2-1; D may be TRBD2 (6 bases). The V gene lost 3 bases and the J gene lost 0 bases, with 6 bases spanning the gap. The CDR3 runs to 14 residues. Germline assignment: CDR1 SEHNR and CDR2 FQNEAQ (reference sequence). The CDR3 coding sequence is TGTGCCAGCAGCTTGACTAGCTCCTACAATGAGCAGTTCTTC. Translation gives CASSLTSSYNEQFF.

By share of the sample, this clone is medium-sized. The V call is TRBV10-1, the J call TRBJ1-1; 12 positions agree with TRBD1. The CDR3 runs 13 residues. From germline, CDR1 is WNHNN and CDR2 SYGVQD (reference sequence). V was clipped by 6 bases and J by 12 bases; unmatched bases: 8. This CDR3 is CASRSRDRGPPFF. CDR3 DNA sequence: TGCGCCAGCAGATCCCGGGACAGGGGGCCTCCTTTCTTT.

V usage is TRBV2 and J usage is TRBJ2-2; 16 bases are a match to TRBD2. The V gene's germline CDR1 is SNHLY and CDR2 FYNNEI. The CDR3 spans 18 residues. Trimming at V came to 6 bases and at J to 5 bases, leaving 9 bases not matched to a gene. For the CDR3, the DNA is TGTGCCAGCAGGCCGGGACTAGCGGGGGGGCCTGAAACCGGGGAGCTGTTTTTT. Translating gives CASRPGLAGGPETGELFF.